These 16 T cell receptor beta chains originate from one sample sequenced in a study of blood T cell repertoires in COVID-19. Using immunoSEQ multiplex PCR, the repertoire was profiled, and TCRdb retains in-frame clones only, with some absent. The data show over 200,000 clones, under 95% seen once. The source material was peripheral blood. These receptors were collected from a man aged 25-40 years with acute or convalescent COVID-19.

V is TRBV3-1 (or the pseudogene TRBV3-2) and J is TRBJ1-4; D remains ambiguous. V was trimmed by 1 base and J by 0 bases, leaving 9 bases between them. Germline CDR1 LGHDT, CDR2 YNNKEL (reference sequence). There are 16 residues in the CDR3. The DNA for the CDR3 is TGTGCCAGCAGCCAAGGGAGCGGTGCAACTAATGAAAAACTGTTTTTT. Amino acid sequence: CASSQGSGATNEKLFF.

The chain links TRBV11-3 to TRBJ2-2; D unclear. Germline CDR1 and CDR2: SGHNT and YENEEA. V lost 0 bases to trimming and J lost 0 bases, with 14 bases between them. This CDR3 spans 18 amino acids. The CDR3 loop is CASSLESRPHSNTGELFF. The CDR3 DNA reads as TGTGCCAGCAGCTTAGAGAGCCGTCCCCATTCGAACACCGGGGAGCTGTTTTTT.

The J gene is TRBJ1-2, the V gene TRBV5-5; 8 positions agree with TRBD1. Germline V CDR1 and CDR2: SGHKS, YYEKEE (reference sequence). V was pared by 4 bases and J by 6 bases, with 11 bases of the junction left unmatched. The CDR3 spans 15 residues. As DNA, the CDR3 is TGTGCCAGCAGCGAGACCCCGACAGGGGAGGATGGCTACACCTTC. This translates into CASSETPTGEDGYTF.

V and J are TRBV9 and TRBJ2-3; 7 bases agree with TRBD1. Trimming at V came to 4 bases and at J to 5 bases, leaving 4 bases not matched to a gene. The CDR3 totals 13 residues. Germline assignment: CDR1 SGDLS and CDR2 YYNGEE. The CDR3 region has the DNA TGTGCCAGCAGCTTTGACAGGGAAGATACGCAGTATTTT. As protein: CASSFDREDTQYF.

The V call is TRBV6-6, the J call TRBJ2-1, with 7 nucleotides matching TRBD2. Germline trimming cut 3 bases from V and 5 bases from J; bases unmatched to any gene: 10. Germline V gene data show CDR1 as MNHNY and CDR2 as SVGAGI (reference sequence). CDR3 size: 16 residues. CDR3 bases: TGTGCCAGCAGTTATAGGGCGACTAGCCAAAACAATGAGCAGTTCTTC. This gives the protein CASSYRATSQNNEQFF.

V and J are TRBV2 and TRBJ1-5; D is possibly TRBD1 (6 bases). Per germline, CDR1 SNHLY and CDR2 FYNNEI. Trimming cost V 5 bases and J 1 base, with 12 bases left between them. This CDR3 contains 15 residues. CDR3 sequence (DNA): TGTGCCAGCAGTTACCAGGGGAACAGCAATCAGCCCCAGCATTTT. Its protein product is CASSYQGNSNQPQHF.

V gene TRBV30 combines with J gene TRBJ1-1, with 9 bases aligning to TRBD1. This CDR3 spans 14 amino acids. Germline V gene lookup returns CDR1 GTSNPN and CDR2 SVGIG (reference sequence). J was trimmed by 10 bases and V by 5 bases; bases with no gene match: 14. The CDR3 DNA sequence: TGTGCCTGGCTACCTCCGGGACAGGGAGCGAGAGCTTTCTTT. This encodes CAWLPPGQGARAFF.

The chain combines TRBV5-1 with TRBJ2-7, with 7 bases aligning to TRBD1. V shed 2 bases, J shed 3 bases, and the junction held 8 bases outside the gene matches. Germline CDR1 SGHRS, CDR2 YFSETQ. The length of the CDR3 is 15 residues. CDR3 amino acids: CASSLQTGSSYEQYF. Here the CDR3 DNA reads TGCGCCAGCAGCTTACAGACAGGGTCAAGCTACGAGCAGTACTTC.

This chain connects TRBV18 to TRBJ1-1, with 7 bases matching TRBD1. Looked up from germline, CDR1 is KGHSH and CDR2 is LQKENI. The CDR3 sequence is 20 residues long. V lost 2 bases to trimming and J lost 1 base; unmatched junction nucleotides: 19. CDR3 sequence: CASSPRRGPGTALTNTEAFF. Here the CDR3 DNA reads TGTGCCAGCTCACCAAGGAGGGGGCCCGGGACAGCCCTAACGAACACTGAAGCTTTCTTT.

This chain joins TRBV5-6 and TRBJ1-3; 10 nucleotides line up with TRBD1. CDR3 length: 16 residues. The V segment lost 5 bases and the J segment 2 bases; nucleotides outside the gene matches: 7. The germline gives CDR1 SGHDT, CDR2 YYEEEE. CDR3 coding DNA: TGTGCCAGCAGTCAGACAGGGGGCGCCCCTGGAAACACCATATATTTT. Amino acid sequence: CASSQTGGAPGNTIYF.

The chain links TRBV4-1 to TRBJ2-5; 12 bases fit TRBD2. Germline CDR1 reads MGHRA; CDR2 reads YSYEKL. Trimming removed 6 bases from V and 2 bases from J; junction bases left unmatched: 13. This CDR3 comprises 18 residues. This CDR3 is CASSIGTSGRSYQETQYF. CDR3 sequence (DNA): TGCGCCAGCAGTATAGGGACTAGCGGGCGAAGCTATCAAGAGACCCAGTACTTC.

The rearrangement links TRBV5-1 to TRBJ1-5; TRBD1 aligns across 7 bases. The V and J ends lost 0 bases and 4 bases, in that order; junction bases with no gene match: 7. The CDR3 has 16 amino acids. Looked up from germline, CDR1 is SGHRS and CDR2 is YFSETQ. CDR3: CASSLGQGGSNQPQHF. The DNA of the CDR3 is TGCGCCAGCAGCTTGGGACAGGGAGGATCAAATCAGCCCCAGCATTTT.

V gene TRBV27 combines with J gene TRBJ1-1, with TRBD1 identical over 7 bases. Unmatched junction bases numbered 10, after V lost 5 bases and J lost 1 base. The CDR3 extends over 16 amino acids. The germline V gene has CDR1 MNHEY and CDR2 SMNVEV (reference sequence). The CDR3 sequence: CASSRRGPIWNTEAFF. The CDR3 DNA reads TGTGCCAGCAGTCGTAGGGGGCCGATTTGGAACACTGAAGCTTTCTTT.

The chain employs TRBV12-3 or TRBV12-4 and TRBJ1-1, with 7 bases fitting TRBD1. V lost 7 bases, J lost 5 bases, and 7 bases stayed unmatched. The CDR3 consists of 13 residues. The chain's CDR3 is CASTRTGITEAFF. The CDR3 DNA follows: TGTGCCAGCACCCGGACAGGTATAACTGAAGCTTTCTTT.

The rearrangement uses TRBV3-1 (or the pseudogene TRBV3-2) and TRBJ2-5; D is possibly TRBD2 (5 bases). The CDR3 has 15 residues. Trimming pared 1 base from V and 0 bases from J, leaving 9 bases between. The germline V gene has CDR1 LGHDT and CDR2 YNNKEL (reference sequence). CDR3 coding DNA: TGTGCCAGCAGCCAAGGAGGGATCAACCAAGAGACCCAGTACTTC. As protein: CASSQGGINQETQYF.

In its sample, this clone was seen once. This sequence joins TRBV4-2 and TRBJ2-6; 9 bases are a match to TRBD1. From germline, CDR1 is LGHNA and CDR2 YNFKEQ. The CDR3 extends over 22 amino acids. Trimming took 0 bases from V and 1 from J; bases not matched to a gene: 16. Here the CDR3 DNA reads TGTGCCAGCAGCCAAGACCCACCTAATGCGGGACAGGGCCGATCTGGGGCCAACGTCCTGACTTTC. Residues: CASSQDPPNAGQGRSGANVLTF.